The 13 T cell receptor beta chains in this list originate from one sample, sequenced in a study of human T cells and chemical hapten exposure. TCRdb reprocessed the RACE reads via MiXCR and lists one record per CDR3 protein. The data show 100,000 to 120,000 distinct CDR3 sequences, about 34% seen once. Time point indicated: patch test 3, about 24 weeks after DPC sensitization. The sample's treatment: therapeutic diphenylcyclopropenone sensitization with weekly scalp DPC. The sample was whole blood, taken in connection with sensitization to the hapten diphenylcyclopropenone (DPC). Every receptor here comes from a middle-aged man with alopecia areata. Some clones in this sample may be carry-over from other donors' samples.

V is TRBV6-5 and J is TRBJ1-1, with D unclear. Deletions cut 2 bases from V and 1 base from J, with 11 bases between. The CDR3 runs to 15 residues. Germline V CDR1 and CDR2: MNHEY, SVGAGI. The CDR3 DNA is TGTGCCAGCAGTTACGAGCCACTGGAGAACACTGAAGCTTTCTTT. It is translated as CASSYEPLENTEAFF.

There are a few counts of this clonotype. The genes are TRBV20-1 and TRBJ2-7, with 10 bases aligning to TRBD2. Germline trimming cut 6 bases from V and 1 base from J; bases unmatched to any gene: 9. CDR3 length: 15 residues. The germline V gene has CDR1 DFQATT and CDR2 SNEGSKA (reference sequence). The CDR3 DNA is TGCAGTGCCCATAGACTAGCGGGTGGGTCCTACGAGCAGTACTTC. It specifies CSAHRLAGGSYEQYF.

This clonotype was observed a few times. The V and J genes are TRBV20-1 and TRBJ2-3; 10 bases line up with TRBD2. CDR3 length: 18 amino acids. With 3 bases clipped from V and 2 bases from J, the junction kept 14 bases outside the gene matches. From germline, CDR1 is DFQATT and CDR2 SNEGSKA (reference sequence). CDR3 in DNA: TGCAGTGCTAGTGGGCGGGGTAGCGGGAGGCCAATCACAGATACGCAGTATTTT. Its translation: CSASGRGSGRPITDTQYF.

The rearrangement joins TRBV6-5 to TRBJ2-3; TRBD2 is a possible D gene (6 bases). CDR1 MNHEY and CDR2 SVGAGI come from the germline V gene. The CDR3 has 11 residues. Trimming removed 8 bases from V and 11 bases from J, with 14 bases in between. CDR3 DNA sequence: TGTGCCAGCTTTGGCGGGGTGGGGCAGTATTTT. Protein product: CASFGGVGQYF.

The chain recombines TRBV28 with TRBJ2-1; 10 nucleotides match TRBD1. This CDR3 spans 14 amino acids. With V trimmed by 6 bases and J by 4 bases, 3 bases remained unmatched. The germline V gene encodes CDR1 MDHEN and CDR2 SYDVKM. CDR3 residues: CASRGQGRYNEQFF. The CDR3 DNA reads TGTGCCAGCAGGGGACAGGGGCGTTACAATGAGCAGTTCTTC.

The chain is built from TRBV19 and TRBJ1-4; D may be TRBD1 (6 bases). The V gene lost 6 bases and the J gene lost 3 bases, with 17 bases spanning the gap. Germline lookup yields CDR1 LNHDA and CDR2 SQIVND (reference sequence). This CDR3 has 16 residues. The CDR3 is CASSSGTRRANEKLFF. CDR3 nucleotides: TGTGCCAGTAGCTCCGGGACAAGAAGAGCTAATGAAAAACTGTTTTTT.

This clonotype appeared a few times. The chain links TRBV6-5 to TRBJ2-2; D possibly uses TRBD1 or TRBD2 (5 bases each). Trimming stripped 4 bases from V and 1 base from J, with 28 bases between. The length of the CDR3 is 21 residues. The germline CDR1 and CDR2 sequences are MNHEY and SVGAGI. The CDR3 nucleotides read TGTGCCAGCAGTTCTTTAAAAAGGGACCGTCTGTTGGTTCGGAACACCGGGGAGCTGTTTTTT. Translated, it gives CASSSLKRDRLLVRNTGELFF.

The chain uses TRBV12-3 or TRBV12-4 and TRBJ2-7; 9 nucleotides align to TRBD2. After removal of 5 bases from V and 0 bases from J, the junction contained 2 bases not matched to a gene. The CDR3 runs to 14 residues. In DNA form, the CDR3 reads TGTGCCAGCAGTGCGGGACTAGCCTCCTACGAGCAGTACGTC. Translated, it gives CASSAGLASYEQYV.

The rearrangement uses TRBV12-3 or TRBV12-4 and TRBJ2-7; D gene uncertain. The CDR3 is 13 residues long. The V gene lost 1 base and the J gene lost 5 bases, with 9 bases spanning the gap. The CDR3 is CASSLGQSDEQYV. DNA for the CDR3: TGTGCCAGCAGTTTAGGGCAGTCAGACGAGCAGTACGTC.

The rearrangement links TRBV6-1 to TRBJ2-3; TRBD2 matches 12 bases. V lost 4 bases to trimming and J lost 5 bases; unmatched junction nucleotides: 7. Germline lookup yields CDR1 MNHNS and CDR2 SASEGT. The CDR3 contains 16 residues. The CDR3 here is CASSGQALAGGDTQYF. DNA for the CDR3: TGTGCCAGCAGTGGTCAGGCACTAGCGGGAGGAGATACGCAGTATTTT.

The chain links TRBV28 to TRBJ2-7, with 10 positions matching TRBD2. The CDR3 is made up of 15 amino acids. The germline V gene has CDR1 MDHEN and CDR2 SYDVKM. The ends lost 5 bases at V and 0 bases at J; junction bases unmatched: 4. The CDR3 reads CASSLSSGSSYEQYF. CDR3 nucleotides: TGTGCCAGCAGTCTCTCTAGCGGGAGCTCCTACGAGCAGTACTTC.

This sequence joins TRBV29-1 and TRBJ1-1; 7 nucleotides line up with TRBD1. The CDR3 is made up of 15 amino acids. With 6 bases clipped from V and 2 bases from J, the junction kept 12 bases outside the gene matches. The germline V gene encodes CDR1 SQVTM and CDR2 ANQGSEA. CDR3 nucleotide sequence: TGCAGCGTAGCTCTGCCCGGGACAGCAAACACTGAAGCTTTCTTT. Its translation is CSVALPGTANTEAFF.

This clonotype was counted a few times. The rearrangement uses TRBV7-2 and TRBJ2-7, with TRBD1 matching 7 bases. Losses at the gene ends were 5 bases for V and 5 bases for J; bases not matched to a gene: 9. This CDR3 contains 14 residues. Germline V lookup: CDR1 SGHTA, CDR2 FQGNSA. Here the CDR3 reads CASSPRQGSHEQYV. For the CDR3, the DNA is TGTGCCAGCAGCCCGAGACAGGGTTCTCACGAGCAGTACGTC.